Shown below are 27 T cell receptor beta chains from a single sample sequenced in a study of siplizumab effects on memory and regulatory T cells. Clones were read by immunoSEQ multiplex PCR, and TCRdb kept only the in-frame ones, dropping some. The table lists 80,000 to 130,000 clones, 90% to 95% of them singletons. The specimen sequenced was Tregs sorted from blood. Receptors originate from a human donor in good health.

This clone appeared a single time. The V gene is TRBV5-1, the J gene TRBJ1-2, with D perhaps matching TRBD1 (5 bases). There are 15 residues in the CDR3. CDR1 is SGHRS, CDR2 YFSETQ, per germline. V was trimmed by 2 bases and J by 0 bases, leaving 11 bases between them. CDR3 bases: TGCGCCAGCAGCTTCGACAGCTGGACTAACTATGGCTACACCTTC. Protein: CASSFDSWTNYGYTF. Supplemented by reference TRBV5-1 and TRBJ1-2, the full variable domain reads KAGVTQTPRYLIKTRGQQVTLSCSPISGHRSVSWYQQTPGQGLQFLFEYFSETQRNKGNFPGRFSGRQFSNSRSEMNVSTLELGDSALYLCASSFDSWTNYGYTFGSGTRLTVV.

The chain joins TRBV9 to TRBJ1-2, with D maybe TRBD1 (5 bases). The CDR3 contains 11 residues. In germline, CDR1 is SGDLS, CDR2 YYNGEE. V was clipped by 7 bases and J by 5 bases, with 9 bases between them. In DNA form, the CDR3 reads TGTGCCAGCGGGACTGCTTATGGCTACACCTTC. Amino acids: CASGTAYGYTF.

This clone was observed a single time. V and J are TRBV28 and TRBJ1-4; 7 bases are shared with TRBD1. Germline V gene data show CDR1 as MDHEN and CDR2 as SYDVKM. The CDR3 is made up of 15 amino acids. V trimming: 5 bases; J trimming: 10 bases; junction bases outside the gene matches: 13. CDR3 DNA: TGTGCCAGCAGTACCCCTGACAGGGTTTTTGGAAAACTGTTTTTT. It translates to CASSTPDRVFGKLFF.

The chain carries TRBV30 and TRBJ1-1; no definite D call. This CDR3 spans 13 amino acids. The germline CDR1 and CDR2 sequences are GTSNPN and SVGIG (reference sequence). The V end lost 2 bases, the J end lost 1 base, and 8 bases lay between the germline ends. CDR3 sequence: CAWSTEPNTEAFF. The CDR3 region has the DNA TGTGCCTGGAGTACAGAGCCGAACACTGAAGCTTTCTTT.

The chain couples TRBV10-3 to TRBJ2-3; TRBD2 agrees at 10 bases. Trimming removed 6 bases from V and 2 bases from J; junction bases left unmatched: 2. The CDR3 extends over 14 amino acids. Germline V gene data show CDR1 as ENHRY and CDR2 as SYGVKD. CDR3 DNA sequence: TGTGCCATCAGACTAGCGGGACTCACAGATACGCAGTATTTT. It yields the protein CAIRLAGLTDTQYF.

This chain links TRBV7-6 with TRBJ2-1; D perhaps matches TRBD1 (6 bases). Germline CDR1 reads SGHVS; CDR2 reads FNYEAQ. Trimming left V 3 bases short and J 6 bases short, with 15 bases between. The CDR3 runs 15 residues. The CDR3 DNA is TGTGCCAGCAGCTTGGCGGTGAGCAGGGGCAATGAGCAGTTCTTC. Translation gives CASSLAVSRGNEQFF.

This clone appeared a single time. The chain couples TRBV9 to TRBJ2-3; D is perhaps TRBD1 (5 bases). This CDR3 has 12 amino acids. Trimming stripped 3 bases from V and 6 bases from J, with 8 bases between. Per the germline V gene, CDR1 is SGDLS and CDR2 is YYNGEE. The CDR3: CASSANRDTQYF. DNA of the CDR3: TGTGCCAGCAGCGCTAACAGGGATACGCAGTATTTT.

A single count supports this clone. The chain couples TRBV5-1 to TRBJ1-1; D gene unclear. This CDR3 has 15 residues. Germline V gene sequence: CDR1 SGHRS, CDR2 YFSETQ. V was cut by 0 bases and J by 0 bases, with 9 bases left in between. The CDR3 bases are TGCGCCAGCAGCTTGGTCGGAAGAATGAACACTGAAGCTTTCTTT. Residues: CASSLVGRMNTEAFF. The variable domain in full, completed from reference TRBV5-1 and TRBJ1-1, reads KAGVTQTPRYLIKTRGQQVTLSCSPISGHRSVSWYQQTPGQGLQFLFEYFSETQRNKGNFPGRFSGRQFSNSRSEMNVSTLELGDSALYLCASSLVGRMNTEAFFGQGTRLTVV.

This CDR3 is CASSSGPGSTYYNEQFF. The CDR3 region has the DNA TGTGCCAGCAGCTCGGGACCAGGGTCCACCTACTACAATGAGCAGTTCTTC. The J gene is TRBJ2-1, the V gene TRBV7-2; D is possibly TRBD1 or TRBD2 (5 bases each). Trimming shortened V by 4 bases and J by 3 bases, and 19 bases separated the two germline ends. The CDR3 consists of 17 residues. Per the germline V gene, CDR1 is SGHTA and CDR2 is FQGNSA.

This clone was seen once. The J gene is TRBJ1-1, the V gene TRBV29-1; 7 positions match TRBD1. The ends lost 0 bases at V and 0 bases at J; junction bases unmatched: 13. Per germline, CDR1 SQVTM and CDR2 ANQGSEA. The CDR3 covers 18 residues. In DNA form, the CDR3 reads TGCAGCGTTGAAGATCCCCAGGGACAGTTTAGCATGAACACTGAAGCTTTCTTT. It codes for CSVEDPQGQFSMNTEAFF.

This sequence joins TRBV11-3 and TRBJ2-3; D ambiguous. CDR3 length: 13 amino acids. With 1 base removed from V and 2 bases from J, the gap between germline ends came to 4 bases. Germline CDR1 and CDR2: SGHNT and YENEEA. In DNA, the CDR3 is TGTGCCAGCAGCTTAGCAACCACAGATACGCAGTATTTT. This sequence encodes CASSLATTDTQYF.

The V call is TRBV14, the J call TRBJ2-7, with a weak D call TRBD2 (6 bases). CDR3 length: 13 residues. CDR1 and CDR2 (germline): SGHDN, FVKESK. Trimming cost V 0 bases and J 11 bases, with 14 bases left between them. The CDR3 protein is CASSQEGWRAEYF. CDR3 DNA: TGTGCCAGCAGCCAAGAGGGGTGGAGGGCTGAGTACTTC.

This chain links TRBV5-6 with TRBJ2-7, with no clear D. Germline V gives CDR1 SGHDT, CDR2 YYEEEE. V was clipped by 3 bases and J by 4 bases, with 5 bases between them. The length of the CDR3 is 11 residues. The chain's CDR3 is CASSSNYEQYF. CDR3 nucleotide sequence: TGTGCCAGCAGCTCAAATTACGAGCAGTACTTC.

This clone was seen a few times. The chain recombines TRBV9 with TRBJ1-1; 7 nucleotides agree with TRBD1. J gave up 4 bases and V 0 bases, and 6 bases lay outside the gene matches. This CDR3 is 15 amino acids long. CDR1 and CDR2 from the germline V gene are SGDLS and YYNGEE. DNA of the CDR3: TGTGCCAGCAGCGTAGGGGACAGACGTCTCACTGAAGCTTTCTTT. It codes for CASSVGDRRLTEAFF. Variable domain in full (rest from reference TRBV9 and TRBJ1-1): DSGVTQTPKHLITATGQRVTLRCSPRSGDLSVYWYQQSLDQGLQFLIQYYNGEERAKGNILERFSAQQFPDLHSELNLSSLELGDSALYFCASSVGDRRLTEAFFGQGTRLTVV.

This CDR3 is CASSSKGGLAGSYEQYF. The CDR3 DNA reads as TGTGCCAGCAGCTCGAAGGGTGGCCTAGCGGGGTCCTACGAGCAGTACTTC. This sequence joins TRBV21-1 and TRBJ2-7; the table's D call of TRBD2 was not tested on the DNA. TRBV21-1 counts as a pseudogene. The CDR3 runs to 17 residues.

The rearrangement links TRBV19 to TRBJ2-3; no clear D gene. Germline assignment: CDR1 LNHDA and CDR2 SQIVND (reference sequence). V shed 2 bases and J shed 0 bases, with 3 bases lying between them. The CDR3 runs 13 residues. CDR3 protein: CASSIFSTDTQYF. In nucleotides, the CDR3 is TGTGCCAGTAGTATATTCAGCACAGATACGCAGTATTTT.

This clone has only one observation. The chain carries TRBV2 and TRBJ2-7; perhaps TRBD1 as D (5 bases). Between the trimmed V and J ends, which lost 6 bases and 1 base, there was a span of 7 bases. There are 12 residues in the CDR3. The germline CDR1 and CDR2 sequences are SNHLY and FYNNEI. CDR3 amino acids: CASSTGSYEQYF. The CDR3 coding sequence is TGTGCCAGCAGCACAGGATCCTACGAGCAGTACTTC. Supplemented by reference TRBV2 and TRBJ2-7, the full variable domain reads EPEVTQTPSHQVTQMGQEVILRCVPISNHLYFYWYRQILGQKVEFLVSFYNNEISEKSEIFDDQFSVERPDGSNFTLKIRSTKLEDSAMYFCASSTGSYEQYFGPGTRLTVT.

J is TRBJ1-5 and V is TRBV10-3; a weak D match, TRBD1 (5 bases). Trimming cost V 4 bases and J 7 bases, with 11 bases left between them. In germline, CDR1 is ENHRY, CDR2 SYGVKD. The CDR3 contains 13 residues. The CDR3 bases are TGTGCCATCAGTGGGGGAGGGGAGCAGCCCCAGCATTTT. Amino acid sequence: CAISGGGEQPQHF.

The chain carries TRBV6-5 and TRBJ1-1; D not resolved. The CDR3 contains 14 residues. Deletions cut 4 bases from V and 0 bases from J, with 9 bases between. CDR1 MNHEY and CDR2 SVGAGI come from the germline V gene. The CDR3 DNA sequence: TGTGCCAGCAGTTCGCAACTTATGAACACTGAAGCTTTCTTT. This codes for CASSSQLMNTEAFF.

V is TRBV4-1 and J is TRBJ2-7; a weak D match, TRBD1 (5 bases). The CDR3 extends over 15 amino acids. V lost 4 bases to trimming and J lost 7 bases, with 20 bases between them. Germline CDR1 reads MGHRA; CDR2 reads YSYEKL. DNA for the CDR3: TGCGCCAGCAGCCCGCAACAGGCAGCCCTGGGGGAGCAGTACTTC. Its protein product is CASSPQQAALGEQYF.

V is TRBV5-1 and J is TRBJ1-5, with 11 bases that match TRBD1. Germline V gives CDR1 SGHRS, CDR2 YFSETQ. The CDR3 runs to 15 residues. Trimming removed 4 bases from V and 4 bases from J; junction bases left unmatched: 4. Here the CDR3 reads CASSIGTGGNQPQHF. The CDR3 coding sequence is TGCGCCAGCAGCATCGGGACAGGGGGTAATCAGCCCCAGCATTTT.

This clone was observed once. The DNA is left out, because the CDR3 cannot be placed on it with certainty; the CDR3 is given as TCRdb lists it. The chain joins TRBV28 to TRBJ1-5; TRBD1 is taken as the D call from the table, unchecked against the DNA. Germline CDR1 reads MDHEN; CDR2 reads SYDVKM. The CDR3 is 20 amino acids long, termini counted. CDR3: CASSLSLRHWTGGYNQPQHF.

This clone was seen a single time. The chain employs TRBV7-8 and TRBJ1-5; D unresolved. CDR3 size: 14 residues. Germline CDR1 SGHVS, CDR2 FQNEAQ. V lost 1 base, J lost 4 bases, and 8 bases lay in between. Written as DNA, the CDR3 is TGTGCCAGCAGCTTAGGTTTCCTAAATCAGCCCCAGCATTTT. Amino acids: CASSLGFLNQPQHF.

The chain joins TRBV19 to TRBJ2-5, with a weak D call TRBD2 (6 bases). The CDR3 spans 13 residues. Germline V gene sequence: CDR1 LNHDA, CDR2 SQIVND (reference sequence). Trimming took off 3 bases at V and 3 bases at J, with 8 bases between the two ends. The DNA for the CDR3 is TGTGCCAGTAGTATCGGCGGGAAAGAGACCCAGTACTTC. It specifies CASSIGGKETQYF.

J is TRBJ2-7 and V is TRBV7-2; D remains unclear. The V gene's germline CDR1 is SGHTA and CDR2 FQGNSA. The CDR3 has 11 amino acids. Between the trimmed V and J ends, which lost 5 bases and 2 bases, there was a span of 4 bases. CDR3 sequence: CASSAAYEQYF. As DNA, the CDR3 is TGTGCCAGCAGCGCGGCCTACGAGCAGTACTTC.

V and J are TRBV6-1 and TRBJ1-5, with 7 bases that match TRBD1. Looked up from germline, CDR1 is MNHNS and CDR2 is SASEGT. The J segment lost 5 bases and the V segment lost 4 bases, leaving 8 bases of the junction unmatched. This CDR3 is built from 15 residues. The CDR3 DNA reads TGTGCCAGCAGTGCGCCAGGGGGATTAGATCAGCCCCAGCATTTT. Protein product: CASSAPGGLDQPQHF.

V usage is TRBV9 and J usage is TRBJ2-1; the D is unclear. Germline V gene lookup returns CDR1 SGDLS and CDR2 YYNGEE. This CDR3 is built from 15 residues. Trimming took off 0 bases at V and 0 bases at J, with 7 bases between the two ends. As DNA, the CDR3 is TGTGCCAGCAGCGTAGGAACCAGCTCCTACAATGAGCAGTTCTTC. Translation gives CASSVGTSSYNEQFF.